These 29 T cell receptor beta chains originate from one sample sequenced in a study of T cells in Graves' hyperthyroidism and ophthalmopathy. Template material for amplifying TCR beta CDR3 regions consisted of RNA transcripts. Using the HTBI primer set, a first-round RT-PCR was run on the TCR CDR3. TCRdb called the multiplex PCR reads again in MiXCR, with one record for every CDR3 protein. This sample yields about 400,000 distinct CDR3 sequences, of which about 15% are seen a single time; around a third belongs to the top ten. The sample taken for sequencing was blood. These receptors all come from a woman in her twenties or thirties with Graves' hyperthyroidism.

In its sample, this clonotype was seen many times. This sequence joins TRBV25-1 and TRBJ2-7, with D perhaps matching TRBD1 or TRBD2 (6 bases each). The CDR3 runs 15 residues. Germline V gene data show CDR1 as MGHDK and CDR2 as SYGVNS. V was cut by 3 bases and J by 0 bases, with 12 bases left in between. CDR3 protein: CASSDLRGHSYEQYF. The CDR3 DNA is TGTGCCAGCAGTGATTTGCGGGGACACTCCTACGAGCAGTACTTC.

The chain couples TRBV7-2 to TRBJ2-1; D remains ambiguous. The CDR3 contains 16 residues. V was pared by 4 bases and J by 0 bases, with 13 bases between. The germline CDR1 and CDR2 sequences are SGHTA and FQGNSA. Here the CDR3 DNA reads TGTGCCAGCAGCTCAGACCTGAGAAGCTCCTACAATGAGCAGTTCTTC. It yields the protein CASSSDLRSSYNEQFF.

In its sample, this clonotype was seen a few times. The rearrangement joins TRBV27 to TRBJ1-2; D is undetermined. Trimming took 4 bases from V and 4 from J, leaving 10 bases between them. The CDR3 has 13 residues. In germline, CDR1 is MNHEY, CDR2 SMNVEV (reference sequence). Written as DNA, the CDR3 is TGTGCCAGCAGTTCGGCAGAAACCTATGGCTACACCTTC. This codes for CASSSAETYGYTF.

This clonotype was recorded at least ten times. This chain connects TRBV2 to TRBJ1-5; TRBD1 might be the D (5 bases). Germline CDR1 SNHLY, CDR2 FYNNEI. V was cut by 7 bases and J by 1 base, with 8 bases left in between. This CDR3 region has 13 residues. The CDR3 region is CASTTESNQPQHF. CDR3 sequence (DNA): TGTGCCAGCACGACAGAGAGCAATCAGCCCCAGCATTTT.

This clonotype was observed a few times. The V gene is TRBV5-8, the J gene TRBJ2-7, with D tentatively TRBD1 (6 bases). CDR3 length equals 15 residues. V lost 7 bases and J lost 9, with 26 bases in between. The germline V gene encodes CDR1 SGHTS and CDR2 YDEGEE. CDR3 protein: CASLPRWGHYSAQYF. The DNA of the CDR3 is TGTGCCAGCCTACCTCGGTGGGGACATTACAGTGCGCAGTACTTC.

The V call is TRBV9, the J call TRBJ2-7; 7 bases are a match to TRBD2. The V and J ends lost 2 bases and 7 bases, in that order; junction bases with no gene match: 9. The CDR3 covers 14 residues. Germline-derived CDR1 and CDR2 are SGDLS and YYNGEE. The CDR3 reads CASSVGLEVWEQYF. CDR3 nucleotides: TGTGCCAGCAGCGTTGGACTAGAGGTTTGGGAGCAGTACTTC.

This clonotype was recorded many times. This CDR3 is CASSLREVSEQFF. CDR3 sequence (DNA): TGTGCCAGCAGTTTACGGGAGGTTAGTGAGCAGTTCTTC. The chain is built from TRBV27 and TRBJ2-1; TRBD2 agrees at 7 bases. V lost 2 bases and J lost 9; bases outside the gene matches: 4. Looked up from germline, CDR1 is MNHEY and CDR2 is SMNVEV (reference sequence). The CDR3 is made up of 13 amino acids.

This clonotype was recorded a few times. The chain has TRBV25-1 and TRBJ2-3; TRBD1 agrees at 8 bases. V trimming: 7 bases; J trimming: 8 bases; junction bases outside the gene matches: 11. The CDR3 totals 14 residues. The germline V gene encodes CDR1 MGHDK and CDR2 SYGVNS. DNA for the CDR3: TGTGCCAGCACCGATCAGGGGGCTGGTGGTACGCAGTATTTT. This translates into CASTDQGAGGTQYF. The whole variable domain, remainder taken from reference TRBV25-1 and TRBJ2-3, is EADIYQTPRYLVIGTGKKITLECSQTMGHDKMYWYQQDPGMELHLIHYSYGVNSTEKGDLSSESTVSRIRTEHFPLTLESARPSHTSQYLCASTDQGAGGTQYFGPGTRLTVL.

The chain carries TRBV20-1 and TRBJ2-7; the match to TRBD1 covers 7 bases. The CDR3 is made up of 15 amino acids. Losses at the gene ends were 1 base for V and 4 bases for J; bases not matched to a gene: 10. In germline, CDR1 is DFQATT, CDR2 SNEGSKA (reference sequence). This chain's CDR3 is CSARARQGNNYEQYF. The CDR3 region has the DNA TGCAGTGCTAGAGCTAGACAGGGAAATAATTACGAGCAGTACTTC.

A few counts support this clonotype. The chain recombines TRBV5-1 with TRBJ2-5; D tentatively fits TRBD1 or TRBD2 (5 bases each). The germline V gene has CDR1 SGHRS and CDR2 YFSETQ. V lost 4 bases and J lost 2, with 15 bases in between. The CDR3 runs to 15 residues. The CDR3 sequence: CASSSPQGAQETQYF. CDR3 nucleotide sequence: TGCGCCAGCAGCAGCCCCCAGGGAGCTCAAGAGACCCAGTACTTC.

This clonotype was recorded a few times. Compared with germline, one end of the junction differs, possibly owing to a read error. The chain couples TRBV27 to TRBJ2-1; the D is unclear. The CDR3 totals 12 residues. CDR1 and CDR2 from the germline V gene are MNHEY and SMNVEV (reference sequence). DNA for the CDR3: TGTGCCAGCGGTTTGGTGCACAATGAGCAGTTCTTC. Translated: CASGLVHNEQFF.

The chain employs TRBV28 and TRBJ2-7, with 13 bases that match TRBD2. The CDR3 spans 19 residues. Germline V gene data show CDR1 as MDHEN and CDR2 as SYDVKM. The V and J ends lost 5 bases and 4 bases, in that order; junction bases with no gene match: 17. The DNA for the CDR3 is TGTGCCAGCAGTACTGAACCCCTCGGACTAGCGGGAGAGATTTACGAGCAGTACTTC. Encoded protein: CASSTEPLGLAGEIYEQYF.

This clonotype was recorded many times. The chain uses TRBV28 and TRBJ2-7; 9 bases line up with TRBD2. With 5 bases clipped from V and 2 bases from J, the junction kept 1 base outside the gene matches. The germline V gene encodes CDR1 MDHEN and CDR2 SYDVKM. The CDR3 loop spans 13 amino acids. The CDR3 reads CASSRLAAYEQYF. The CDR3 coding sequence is TGTGCCAGCAGTAGACTAGCGGCCTACGAGCAGTACTTC.

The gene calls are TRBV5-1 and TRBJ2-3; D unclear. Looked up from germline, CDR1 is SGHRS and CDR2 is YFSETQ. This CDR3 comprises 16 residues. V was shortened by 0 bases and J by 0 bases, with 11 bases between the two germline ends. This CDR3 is CASSLAGGASTDTQYF. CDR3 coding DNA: TGCGCCAGCAGCTTGGCTGGCGGAGCTAGCACAGATACGCAGTATTTT. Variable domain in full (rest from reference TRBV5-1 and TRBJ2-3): KAGVTQTPRYLIKTRGQQVTLSCSPISGHRSVSWYQQTPGQGLQFLFEYFSETQRNKGNFPGRFSGRQFSNSRSEMNVSTLELGDSALYLCASSLAGGASTDTQYFGPGTRLTVL.

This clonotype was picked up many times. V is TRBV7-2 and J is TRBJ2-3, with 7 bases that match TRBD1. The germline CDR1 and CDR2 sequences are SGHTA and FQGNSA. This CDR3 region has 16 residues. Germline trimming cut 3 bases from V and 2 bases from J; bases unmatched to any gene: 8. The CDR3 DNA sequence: TGTGCCAGCAGCTTTCAGAAGGGACAGATCACAGATACGCAGTATTTT. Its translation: CASSFQKGQITDTQYF.

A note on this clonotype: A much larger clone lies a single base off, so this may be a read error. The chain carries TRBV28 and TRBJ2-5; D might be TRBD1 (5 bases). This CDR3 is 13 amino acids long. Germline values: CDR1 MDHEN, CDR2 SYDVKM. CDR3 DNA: TGTGCCAGCACGTGGGGCCCCCAAGAGACCCAGCACTTC. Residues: CASTWGPQETQHF.

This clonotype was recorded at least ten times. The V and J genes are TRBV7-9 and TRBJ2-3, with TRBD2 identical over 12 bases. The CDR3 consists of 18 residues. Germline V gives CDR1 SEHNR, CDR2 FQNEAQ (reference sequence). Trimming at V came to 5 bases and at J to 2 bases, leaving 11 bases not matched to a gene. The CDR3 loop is CASSPNRGLAGYTDTQYF. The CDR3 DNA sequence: TGTGCCAGCAGCCCAAATAGAGGACTAGCGGGGTACACAGATACGCAGTATTTT.

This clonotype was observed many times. CDR3 region: CASSPGQGNSPLHF. CDR3 in DNA: TGTGCCAGCAGTCCGGGACAGGGTAATTCACCCCTCCACTTT. The chain combines TRBV12-3 or TRBV12-4 with TRBJ1-6; 9 bases map to TRBD1. This CDR3 has 14 amino acids. Germline trimming cut 5 bases from V and 6 bases from J; bases unmatched to any gene: 2.

The CDR3, as DNA: TGTGCCAGCAGCTTCGTGCAGGGAGATACGCAGTATTTT. This translates into CASSFVQGDTQYF. The chain carries TRBV14 and TRBJ2-3, with a weak D call TRBD1 (5 bases). Per the germline V gene, CDR1 is SGHDN and CDR2 is FVKESK. CDR3 size: 13 residues. V was clipped by 5 bases and J by 5 bases, with 11 bases between them.

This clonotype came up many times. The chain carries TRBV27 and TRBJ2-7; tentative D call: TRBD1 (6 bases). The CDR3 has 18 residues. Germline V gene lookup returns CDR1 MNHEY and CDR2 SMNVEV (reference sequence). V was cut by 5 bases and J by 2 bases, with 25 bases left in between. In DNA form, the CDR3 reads TGTGCCAGCAGTGTATACCCCCCCGGACAGATATTACCCTACGAGCAGTACTTC. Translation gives CASSVYPPGQILPYEQYF.

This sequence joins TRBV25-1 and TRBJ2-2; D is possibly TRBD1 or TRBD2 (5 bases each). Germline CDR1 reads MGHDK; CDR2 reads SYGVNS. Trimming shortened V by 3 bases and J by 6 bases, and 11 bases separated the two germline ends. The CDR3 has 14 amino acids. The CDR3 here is CASSEGVRAGELFF. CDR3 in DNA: TGTGCCAGCAGTGAGGGGGTTAGGGCCGGGGAGCTGTTTTTT.

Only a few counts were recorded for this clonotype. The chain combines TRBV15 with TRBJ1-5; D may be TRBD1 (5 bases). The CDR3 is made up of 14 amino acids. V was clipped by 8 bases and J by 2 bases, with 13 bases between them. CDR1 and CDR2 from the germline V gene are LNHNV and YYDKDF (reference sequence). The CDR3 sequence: CATGGLGGNQPQHF. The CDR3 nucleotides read TGTGCCACCGGGGGGTTGGGAGGCAATCAGCCCCAGCATTTT.

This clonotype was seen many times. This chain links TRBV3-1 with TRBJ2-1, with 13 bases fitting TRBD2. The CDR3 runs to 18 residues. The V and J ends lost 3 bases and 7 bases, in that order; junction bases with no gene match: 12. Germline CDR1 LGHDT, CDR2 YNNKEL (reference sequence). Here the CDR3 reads CASSHLIPRTSGRNEQFF. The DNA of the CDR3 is TGTGCCAGCAGCCACCTCATTCCGAGGACTAGCGGGAGAAATGAGCAGTTCTTC.

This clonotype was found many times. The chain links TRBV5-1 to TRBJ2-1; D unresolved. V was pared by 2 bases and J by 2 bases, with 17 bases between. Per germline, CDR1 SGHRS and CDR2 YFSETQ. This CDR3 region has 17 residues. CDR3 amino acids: CASSFGLDQFTYNEQFF. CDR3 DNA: TGCGCCAGCAGCTTTGGGCTAGACCAGTTCACCTACAATGAGCAGTTCTTC.

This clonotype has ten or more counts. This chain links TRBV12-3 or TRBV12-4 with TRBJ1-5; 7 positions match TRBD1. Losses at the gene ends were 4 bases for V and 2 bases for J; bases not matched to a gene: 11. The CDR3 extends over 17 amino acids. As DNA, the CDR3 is TGTGCCAGCAGTTCCCTCAGACAGGGCGGTGGCAATCAGCCCCAGCATTTT. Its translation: CASSSLRQGGGNQPQHF.

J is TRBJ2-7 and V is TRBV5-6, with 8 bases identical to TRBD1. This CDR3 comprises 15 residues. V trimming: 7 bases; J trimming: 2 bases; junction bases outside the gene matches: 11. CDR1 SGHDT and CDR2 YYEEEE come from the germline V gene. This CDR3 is CASFARDRITYEQYF. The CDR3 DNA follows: TGTGCCAGCTTCGCGAGGGACAGGATCACCTACGAGCAGTACTTC.

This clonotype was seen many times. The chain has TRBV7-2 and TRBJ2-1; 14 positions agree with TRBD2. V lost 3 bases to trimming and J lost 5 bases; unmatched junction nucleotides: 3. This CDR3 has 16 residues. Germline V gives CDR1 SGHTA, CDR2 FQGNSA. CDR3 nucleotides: TGTGCCAGCAGCTTGACTAGCGGGAGGGAACACAATGAGCAGTTCTTC. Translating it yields CASSLTSGREHNEQFF.

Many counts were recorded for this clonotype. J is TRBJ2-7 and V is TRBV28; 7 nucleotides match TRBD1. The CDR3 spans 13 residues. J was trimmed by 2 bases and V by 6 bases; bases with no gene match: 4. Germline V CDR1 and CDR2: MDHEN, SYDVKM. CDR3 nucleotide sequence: TGTGCCAGCAGGACAGGGAATACCTACGAGCAGTACTTC. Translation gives CASRTGNTYEQYF.

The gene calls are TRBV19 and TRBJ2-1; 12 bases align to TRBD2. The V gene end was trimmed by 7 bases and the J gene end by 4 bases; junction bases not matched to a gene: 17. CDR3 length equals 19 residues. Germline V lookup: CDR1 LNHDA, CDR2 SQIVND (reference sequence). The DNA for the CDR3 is TGTGCCAGTAAATCTAACTGGGGCCTCGGGACTAGCGGGTACAATGAGCAGTTCTTC. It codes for CASKSNWGLGTSGYNEQFF.